Listed below are T cell receptor beta chains from one sample, sequenced in a study of blood T cell repertoires in COVID-19. Using immunoSEQ multiplex PCR, the repertoire was profiled, and TCRdb retains in-frame clones only, with some absent. The sample has some 300,000 clones; 85% to 90% are singletons. Sequencing was performed on peripheral blood. These receptors came from a man in his 70s with acute or convalescent COVID-19. Both conserved end residues are part of each CDR3.

v_gene	j_gene	CDR3aa
TRBV5-1	TRBJ1-2	CASSPGSYDYGYTF
TRBV3-1/TRBV3-2	TRBJ2-7	CASSQTVSYEQYF
TRBV5-8	TRBJ1-4	CASSLGTGDMEKLFF
TRBV2	TRBJ2-2	CASSVGGNSLTGELFF
TRBV4-1	TRBJ2-3	CASSQEPPSSTQADTQYF
TRBV19	TRBJ2-1	CASSGGQVANEQFF
TRBV6-2/TRBV6-3	TRBJ2-1	CASSYPMKAGGPLEQFF
TRBV6-6	TRBJ1-5	CASRQAHSNQPQHF
TRBV7-9	TRBJ1-1	CASSLQGETEAFF
TRBV6-2/TRBV6-3	TRBJ1-2	CASSPSTDRVGYTF
TRBV6-1	TRBJ1-6	CASSENFGGIPLHF
TRBV27	TRBJ2-7	CASTPRVGPYEQYF
TRBV29-1	TRBJ2-7	CSVDFGQGGNEQYF
TRBV11-1	TRBJ2-7	CASSSAGQGIEQYF
TRBV19	TRBJ2-1	CASSIISGSPEQFF
TRBV7-6	TRBJ2-7	CASSPRSQGGHEQYF
TRBV24-1	TRBJ1-1	CATSDLYEGGVTEAFF
TRBV11-2	TRBJ1-5	CASSSGFAQPQHF
TRBV5-6	TRBJ2-1	CASSLFRDRGLNEQFF
TRBV3-1/TRBV3-2	TRBJ2-1	CASSSSRAYNEQFF
TRBV7-9	TRBJ2-1	CASSTVQVPYNEQFF
TRBV15	TRBJ1-4	CATSRDVGGEEKLFF
TRBV5-6	TRBJ2-5	CASSGWWSSETQYF
TRBV4-3	TRBJ1-2	CASSQGVQDYGYTF
TRBV28	TRBJ1-5	CASSLEGRNQPQHF
TRBV11-2	TRBJ2-7	CASSRLTGNYEQYF
TRBV28	TRBJ2-7	CASSLGQGVSYEQYF